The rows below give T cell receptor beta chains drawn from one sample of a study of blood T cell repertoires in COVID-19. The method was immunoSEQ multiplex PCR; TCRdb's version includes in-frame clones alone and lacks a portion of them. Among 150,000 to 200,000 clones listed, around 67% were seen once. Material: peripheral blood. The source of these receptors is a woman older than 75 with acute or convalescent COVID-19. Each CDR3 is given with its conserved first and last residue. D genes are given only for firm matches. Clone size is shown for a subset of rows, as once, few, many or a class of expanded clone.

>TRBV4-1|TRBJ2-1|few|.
TGCGCCAGCAGCCACGAAGGGACTTCCTACTCCTACAATGAGCAGTTCTTC
CASSHEGTSYSYNEQFF
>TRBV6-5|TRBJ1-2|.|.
TGTGCCAGCAGTTACGAGAGTAACTATGGCTACACCTTC
CASSYESNYGYTF
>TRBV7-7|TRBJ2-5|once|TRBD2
TGTGCCAGCAGCTTAGGGGTAGCGGGAGGAGCGGAGACCCAGTACTTC
CASSLGVAGGAETQYF
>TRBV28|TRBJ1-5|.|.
TGTGCCAGCAGTTTATTTCCAGGGTCGACCTTTGAGCCCCAGCATTTT
CASSLFPGSTFEPQHF
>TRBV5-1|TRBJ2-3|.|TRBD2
TGCGCCAGCAGGTCTGGGACTAGCGGGAGCACAGATACGCAGTATTTT
CASRSGTSGSTDTQYF
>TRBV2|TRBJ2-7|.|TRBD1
TGTGCCAGCACCACAGGGGAACCTGTCGAGCAGTACTTC
CASTTGEPVEQYF
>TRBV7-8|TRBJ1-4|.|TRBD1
TGTGCCAGCAGCTTGACAGGGGGAACTAATGAAAAACTGTTTTTT
CASSLTGGTNEKLFF
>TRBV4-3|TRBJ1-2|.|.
TGCGCCAGCAGCCAAGATGCAGGGAACTATGGCTACACCTTC
CASSQDAGNYGYTF
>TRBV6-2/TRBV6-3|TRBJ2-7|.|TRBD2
TGTGCCAGCAGCCCAGGGACTAGCAGGAGGCAGTACTTC
CASSPGTSRRQYF
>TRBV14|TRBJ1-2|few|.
TGTGCCAGCAGCCCTCGGACAGAGGGTGGCTACACCTTC
CASSPRTEGGYTF
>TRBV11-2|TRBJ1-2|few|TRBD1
TGTGCCAGCAGCTTCCCCCAGGGGGCGAGGGGCTATGGCTACACCTTC
CASSFPQGARGYGYTF
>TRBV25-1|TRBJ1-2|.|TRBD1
TGTGCCAGCGGAGATGGACAGGGAAACTATGGCTACACCTTC
CASGDGQGNYGYTF
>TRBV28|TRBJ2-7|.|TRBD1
TGTGCCAGTCGACAGGGGGATTTAGTGTACTTC
CASRQGDLVYF
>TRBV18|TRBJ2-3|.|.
TGTGCCAGCTCACCATTGGAGAGTATCGACCCCACAGATACGCAGTATTTT
CASSPLESIDPTDTQYF
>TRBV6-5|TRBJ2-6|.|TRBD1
TGTGCCAGCAAGGGGGCAGGGGTCGTCCTGACTTTC
CASKGAGVVLTF
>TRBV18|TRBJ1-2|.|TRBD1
TGTGCCAGCTCACCGACGACAGGGTACTATGGCTACACCTTC
CASSPTTGYYGYTF
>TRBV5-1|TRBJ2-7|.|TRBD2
TGCGCCAGCAGCTTGTCGGGGGGTACGAGGACTAGCGGCTACGAGCAGTACTTC
CASSLSGGTRTSGYEQYF
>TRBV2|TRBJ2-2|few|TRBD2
TGTGCCAGCAGCCAGGGACTAGCGAACACCGGGGAGCTGTTTTTT
CASSQGLANTGELFF
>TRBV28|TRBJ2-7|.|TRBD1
TGTGCCAGCATCCCACAGGGGTTGACCTACGAGCAGTACTTC
CASIPQGLTYEQYF
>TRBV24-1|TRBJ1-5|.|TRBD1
TGTGCCACCAGTGACTCGACAGGGGGCGTAGGTCGGCCCCAGCATTTT
CATSDSTGGVGRPQHF
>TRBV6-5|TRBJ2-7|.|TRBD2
TGTGTTAGACTAGCGGGAGGGCGGACCTCCTACGAGCAGTACTTC
CVRLAGGRTSYEQYF
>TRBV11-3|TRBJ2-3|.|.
TGTGCCAGCAGCCCGAGACTTACTAGTGACGGCACAGATACGCAGTATTTT
CASSPRLTSDGTDTQYF
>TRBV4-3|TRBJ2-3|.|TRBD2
TGCGCCAGCAGCCAAGATCCGGTAATAGCGGGAGGTACAGATACGCAGTATTTT
CASSQDPVIAGGTDTQYF
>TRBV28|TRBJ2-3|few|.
TGTGCCAGCAACCCGCCAGGTTTAGATACGCAGTATTTT
CASNPPGLDTQYF
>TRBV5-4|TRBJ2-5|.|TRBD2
TGTGCCAGCAGCAGGACTAGCGGGAGCAGAGAGACCCAGTACTTC
CASSRTSGSRETQYF
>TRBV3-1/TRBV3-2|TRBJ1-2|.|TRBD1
TGTGCCAGCAGCCCGCGGGACAGGAACTATGGCTACACCTTC
CASSPRDRNYGYTF
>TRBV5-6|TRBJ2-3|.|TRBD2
TGTGCCAGCAGCTCCCAAACCGGACTAGCGGGAGCTAGAGATACGCAGTATTTT
CASSSQTGLAGARDTQYF
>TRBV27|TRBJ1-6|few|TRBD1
TGTGCCAGCAGTCCAGACAGGGTGATGGGGAATTCACCCCTCCACTTT
CASSPDRVMGNSPLHF
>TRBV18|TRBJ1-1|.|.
TGTGCCAGCTCACGGGAAGGGGTGGCGGACACTGAAGCTTTCTTT
CASSREGVADTEAFF
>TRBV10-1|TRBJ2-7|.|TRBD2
TGCGCCAACCCCCCCCGTGCCGGACTAGCGGGAGGGAGGTACGAGCAGTACTTC
CANPPRAGLAGGRYEQYF
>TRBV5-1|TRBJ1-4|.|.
TGCGCCAGCAGTGAAGGGGGGGCCGCGGAGAAACTGTTTTTT
CASSEGGAAEKLFF
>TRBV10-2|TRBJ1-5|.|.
TGCGCCAGCAAAGCCGGGGATTATCAGCCCCAGCATTTT
CASKAGDYQPQHF